The clone carrying this TCR beta chain was counted only a few times. What it binds is not known. Trimming cost V 3 bases and J 7 bases, with 10 bases left between them. The CDR3 sequence is 13 residues long. The V gene's germline CDR1 is MGHDK and CDR2 SYGVNS. Using its own MiXCR run on the reads, TCRdb lists one record per CDR3 protein. The sample lists 630,000 or so distinct CDR3 sequences; approximately 24% were seen once. The data belong to a study of T cell repertoires in cytomegalovirus infection. Looking at the study overall: CMV infection together with matching HLA type was indicated by public TCR beta signatures. Study results and caveats: CMV-specific TCR beta clonotypes restricted by HLA-C were the ones dominating the ex vivo response. Summed public TCR beta family frequency identified CMV carriers bearing the relevant HLA.

This sequence joins TRBV25-1 and TRBJ1-5; D remains unclear. This clonotype was sampled from a human donor in good health (CMV status not recorded). Some clones in this sample may be carry-over from other donors' samples. The sequencing sample was made of CD8+ T cells from PBMCs. In DNA, the CDR3 is TGTGCCAGCAGTGATGGAGTGCCGCAGCCCCAGCATTTT. Protein product: CASSDGVPQPQHF.